These 26 T cell receptor beta chains originate from one sample sequenced in a study of shared clonotypes between healthy human individuals (dated by TCRdb to the early 2020s). Libraries were made using the immunoSEQ multiplex PCR assay. TCRdb took this table from immuneACCESS and kept in-frame rearrangements with V and J called. Such tables lack part of the clones; where checked against another copy, unresolved V genes explain under half of the gap, and the rest is unexplained. This sample has 450,000 to 500,000 clones in its table, and around four fifths of those were observed once. The biggest ten clones account for 12% of the sample. What was sequenced was PBMCs. All receptors derive from a woman in her thirties or forties in good health. Some clones in this sample may be carry-over from other donors' samples.

Remarks on this clone: A single base separates this from a much larger clone, so it may be a read error. Other DNA sequences in the same sample also yield this CDR3. J is TRBJ1-1 and V is TRBV25-1, with a weak D call TRBD1 (5 bases). Per the germline V gene, CDR1 is MGHDK and CDR2 is SYGVNS. The length of the CDR3 is 12 residues. The CDR3, as DNA: TGTGCCAGCAGGGGACTGAACACTGAAGCCTTCTTT. This gives the protein CASRGLNTEAFF.

V gene TRBV27 combines with J gene TRBJ2-2; D is perhaps TRBD1 (5 bases). The length of the CDR3 is 12 residues. Germline-derived CDR1 and CDR2 are MNHEY and SMNVEV (reference sequence). Trimming shortened V by 6 bases and J by 4 bases, and 6 bases separated the two germline ends. CDR3: CASRDTTGELFF. For the CDR3, the DNA is TGTGCCAGCAGGGACACCACCGGGGAGCTGTTTTTT.

This chain connects TRBV5-1 to TRBJ2-7, with 11 bases aligning to TRBD2. CDR1 and CDR2 (germline): SGHRS, YFSETQ. The V and J ends lost 4 bases and 9 bases, in that order; junction bases with no gene match: 15. The CDR3 extends over 16 amino acids. Here the CDR3 DNA reads TGCGCCAGCAGCCCCGGCGCCGGGACTAGCGGAATATCGCAGTACTTC. Residues: CASSPGAGTSGISQYF.

With regard to this clone: An end of the junction differs from the germline gene, which may be a read error. V gene TRBV28 combines with J gene TRBJ1-2, with TRBD1 matching 7 bases. Germline V gene lookup returns CDR1 MDHEN and CDR2 SYDVKM. The CDR3 is 12 amino acids. The chain's CDR3 is CASRSPADRLSF. The CDR3 DNA is TGTGCCAGCAGAAGTCCGGCGGACAGGCTCTCATTC.

The chain carries TRBV2 and TRBJ2-7; TRBD2 agrees at 9 bases. The germline V gene encodes CDR1 SNHLY and CDR2 FYNNEI. Germline trimming cut 4 bases from V and 7 bases from J; bases unmatched to any gene: 5. There are 13 residues in the CDR3. In nucleotides, the CDR3 is TGTGCCAGCAGTGGGGCTGCGGGGGGGGAGCAGTACTTC. It encodes CASSGAAGGEQYF.

This clone was observed a few times. The chain combines TRBV7-3 with TRBJ2-5, with D perhaps matching TRBD1 or TRBD2 (5 bases each). The CDR3 is 15 residues long. With 7 bases removed from V and 5 bases from J, the gap between germline ends came to 20 bases. CDR1 is SGHTA, CDR2 FQGTGA, per germline. The chain's CDR3 is CASNSEGRAGETQYF. The CDR3 DNA reads as TGTGCCAGCAACTCCGAGGGACGGGCAGGCGAGACCCAGTACTTC.

The CDR3 coding sequence is TGTGCCAGCAGCTTCTTCTCCAGCGGAACCTACGAGCAGTACTTC. Translated, it gives CASSFFSSGTYEQYF. The chain carries TRBV11-2 and TRBJ2-7; tentative D call: TRBD2 (5 bases). Per germline, CDR1 SGHAT and CDR2 FQNNGV. The CDR3 consists of 15 residues. Trimming stripped 3 bases from V and 2 bases from J, with 14 bases between.

The chain uses TRBV7-6 and TRBJ2-1, with 9 positions matching TRBD1. J was trimmed by 6 bases and V by 6 bases; bases with no gene match: 3. This CDR3 has 13 residues. Germline-derived CDR1 and CDR2 are SGHVS and FNYEAQ. The chain's CDR3 is CASRGTGLNEQFF. The CDR3 DNA sequence: TGTGCCAGCAGGGGGACAGGGCTCAATGAGCAGTTCTTC.

The V and J genes are TRBV5-1 and TRBJ2-1; 9 nucleotides line up with TRBD2. V gave up 4 bases and J gave up 4 bases; unmatched junction bases: 15. The CDR3 loop spans 18 amino acids. CDR1 SGHRS and CDR2 YFSETQ come from the germline V gene. As DNA, the CDR3 is TGCGCCAGCAGCGCATTGGGGGGTAGCGGGAGTTCTTACAATGAGCAGTTCTTC. Translation gives CASSALGGSGSSYNEQFF.

Note on this clone: The sample holds other DNA sequences that translate to the same CDR3. The chain employs TRBV19 and TRBJ2-7; D may be TRBD2 (5 bases). CDR1 and CDR2 from the germline V gene are LNHDA and SQIVND (reference sequence). V was pared by 2 bases and J by 2 bases, with 7 bases between. CDR3 size: 13 residues. In nucleotides, the CDR3 is TGTGCCAGTAGTATAACGGGGACCTACGAGCAGTACTTC. Translated: CASSITGTYEQYF.

The genes are TRBV27 and TRBJ2-1; 7 bases fit TRBD1. Per germline, CDR1 MNHEY and CDR2 SMNVEV (reference sequence). Unmatched junction bases numbered 17, after V lost 1 base and J lost 8 bases. CDR3 length: 18 residues. The CDR3 coding sequence is TGTGCCAGCAGTTTATACCCCCCAGGTAGGGGGCGCATCGATGAGCAGTTCTTC. Protein: CASSLYPPGRGRIDEQFF.

The chain is built from TRBV29-1 and TRBJ2-7, with 7 bases lining up with TRBD1. CDR1 and CDR2 from the germline V gene are SQVTM and ANQGSEA. CDR3 length: 13 residues. The CDR3 is CSVSRDSSYEQYF. CDR3 DNA: TGCAGTGTCTCCCGGGACAGTTCCTACGAGCAGTACTTC.

This chain links TRBV15 with TRBJ2-7, with 12 bases aligning to TRBD2. From germline, CDR1 is LNHNV and CDR2 YYDKDF (reference sequence). The CDR3 is made up of 16 amino acids. The V gene end was trimmed by 8 bases and the J gene end by 2 bases; junction bases not matched to a gene: 10. CDR3 region: CATAGLAGTAPYEQYF. The CDR3 DNA reads TGTGCCACCGCAGGACTAGCGGGAACCGCGCCCTACGAGCAGTACTTC.

The rearrangement uses TRBV5-1 and TRBJ2-7; D may be TRBD2 (7 bases). The CDR3 runs 16 residues. In germline, CDR1 is SGHRS, CDR2 YFSETQ. V gave up 3 bases and J gave up 1 base, with 17 bases separating them. The CDR3 is CASSSWGGAGSYEQYF. Here the CDR3 DNA reads TGCGCCAGCAGCTCTTGGGGGGGCGCCGGTTCCTACGAGCAGTACTTC.

This clone came up a few times. This rearrangement joins TRBV6-4 to TRBJ1-2; D possibly corresponds to TRBD1 (6 bases). The CDR3 length is 18 residues. CDR1 MRHNA and CDR2 SNTAGT come from the germline V gene. V shed 0 bases and J shed 4 bases, with 21 bases lying between them. CDR3 bases: TGTGCCAGCAGTGACTCCATTAGCCGAAGCAGGGGCTTCTATGGCTACACCTTC. Translating gives CASSDSISRSRGFYGYTF.

This rearrangement joins TRBV19 to TRBJ2-5, with 7 positions matching TRBD1. The ends lost 4 bases at V and 13 bases at J; junction bases unmatched: 15. The CDR3 has 14 residues. Germline CDR1 and CDR2: LNHDA and SQIVND (reference sequence). This CDR3 is CASSNPGQLQSLYF. The CDR3 nucleotides are TGTGCCAGTAGTAACCCGGGACAGCTCCAATCGCTGTACTTC.

V usage is TRBV7-2 and J usage is TRBJ1-1; maybe TRBD1 (5 bases). Germline lookup yields CDR1 SGHTA and CDR2 FQGNSA. Trimming removed 3 bases from V and 3 bases from J, with 11 bases in between. CDR3 length: 14 amino acids. The CDR3: CASSLGRIHTEAFF. CDR3 coding DNA: TGTGCCAGCAGCTTGGGACGGATCCACACTGAAGCTTTCTTT.

In this sample, this clone turned up a few times. The chain is built from TRBV30 and TRBJ1-1; TRBD1 matches 11 bases. There are 15 residues in the CDR3. Germline CDR1 is GTSNPN and CDR2 is SVGIG (reference sequence). V dropped 2 bases and J dropped 10; count of bases not matched to a gene: 12. In nucleotides, the CDR3 is TGTGCCTGGAGTAGAGGACAGGGGGCGCGTCTCGGAGCTTTCTTT. This translates into CAWSRGQGARLGAFF. Variable domain in full (rest from reference TRBV30 and TRBJ1-1): SQTIHQWPATLVQPVGSPLSLECTVEGTSNPNLYWYRQAAGRGLQLLFYSVGIGQISSEVPQNLSASRPQDRQFILSSKKLLLSDSGFYLCAWSRGQGARLGAFFGQGTRLTVV.

The rearrangement uses TRBV2 and TRBJ2-2, with D hard to call. The V end was cut by 4 bases, the J end by 6 bases, with 18 bases between. The CDR3 covers 16 residues. The germline V gene has CDR1 SNHLY and CDR2 FYNNEI. CDR3 nucleotide sequence: TGTGCCAGCAGTGGAGATGTACTAAGCACCGCCGGGGAGCTGTTTTTT. Translation gives CASSGDVLSTAGELFF. The full variable domain, with the rest looked up from reference TRBV2 and TRBJ2-2, is EPEVTQTPSHQVTQMGQEVILRCVPISNHLYFYWYRQILGQKVEFLVSFYNNEISEKSEIFDDQFSVERPDGSNFTLKIRSTKLEDSAMYFCASSGDVLSTAGELFFGEGSRLTVL.

The rearrangement links TRBV11-1 to TRBJ1-4, with D possibly matching TRBD1 (6 bases). Trimming took off 5 bases at V and 2 bases at J, with 9 bases between the two ends. This CDR3 region has 14 residues. Germline CDR1 SGHAT, CDR2 FQDESV (reference sequence). In DNA, the CDR3 is TGTGCCAGCAGCCACGGACAGACTAATGAAAAACTGTTTTTT. Its translation: CASSHGQTNEKLFF.

This chain connects TRBV28 to TRBJ1-3, with D perhaps matching TRBD1 (5 bases). The CDR3 length is 15 residues. Trimming pared 6 bases from V and 4 bases from J, leaving 16 bases between. Per germline, CDR1 MDHEN and CDR2 SYDVKM. The DNA for the CDR3 is TGTGCCAGCAGCTCAGATTCGACAGTCGGAAACACCATATATTTT. It encodes CASSSDSTVGNTIYF. Supplemented by reference TRBV28 and TRBJ1-3, the full variable domain reads DVKVTQSSRYLVKRTGEKVFLECVQDMDHENMFWYRQDPGLGLRLIYFSYDVKMKEKGDIPEGYSVSREKKERFSLILESASTNQTSMYLCASSSDSTVGNTIYFGEGSWLTVV.

The genes are TRBV7-8 and TRBJ2-3, with D possibly being TRBD2 (5 bases). V lost 1 base and J lost 3, with 5 bases in between. The length of the CDR3 is 13 residues. Per germline, CDR1 SGHVS and CDR2 FQNEAQ. DNA of the CDR3: TGTGCCAGCAGCTTAGGGACTACAGATACGCAGTATTTT. It encodes CASSLGTTDTQYF.

The chain couples TRBV6-4 to TRBJ2-1, with TRBD2 matching over 12 bases. The germline gives CDR1 MRHNA, CDR2 SNTAGT. V lost 0 bases and J lost 6; bases outside the gene matches: 3. The CDR3 is 16 amino acids. CDR3 sequence: CASSDSATSGSNEQFF. In nucleotides, the CDR3 is TGTGCCAGCAGTGACTCTGCGACTAGCGGGAGCAATGAGCAGTTCTTC.

The rearrangement links TRBV5-1 to TRBJ2-1; 7 positions agree with TRBD2. CDR1 and CDR2 from the germline V gene are SGHRS and YFSETQ. Trimming took 3 bases from V and 8 from J; bases not matched to a gene: 14. The CDR3 runs to 16 residues. The CDR3 here is CASSWGVAGVWDEQFF. CDR3 in DNA: TGCGCCAGCAGCTGGGGGGTCGCGGGAGTTTGGGATGAGCAGTTCTTC.

For this clone: This likely stems from a read error, as it lies one base from a far larger clone. The chain uses TRBV25-1 and TRBJ2-3; D remains unclear. V was shortened by 10 bases and J by 7 bases, with 12 bases between the two germline ends. The CDR3 is made up of 11 amino acids. Germline V CDR1 and CDR2: MGHDK, SYGVNS. The CDR3 DNA sequence: TGTGCCAACACGCAGTCACATACGCAGTATTTT. Amino acids: CANTQSHTQYF. The complete variable domain, with remaining parts taken from reference TRBV25-1 and TRBJ2-3, reads EADIYQTPRYLVIGTGKKITLECSQTMGHDKMYWYQQDPGMELHLIHYSYGVNSTEKGDLSSESTVSRIRTEHFPLTLESARPSHTSQYLCANTQSHTQYFGPGTRLTVL.

The chain employs TRBV7-6 and TRBJ2-7; D gene unclear. Germline V gene sequence: CDR1 SGHVS, CDR2 FNYEAQ. The CDR3 totals 14 residues. The germline V and J ends were trimmed by 5 bases and 2 bases, with 13 bases remaining between them. The CDR3 DNA follows: TGTGCCAGCAGCCCGTTCCGAAGGGCCTACGAGCAGTACTTC. It yields the protein CASSPFRRAYEQYF.